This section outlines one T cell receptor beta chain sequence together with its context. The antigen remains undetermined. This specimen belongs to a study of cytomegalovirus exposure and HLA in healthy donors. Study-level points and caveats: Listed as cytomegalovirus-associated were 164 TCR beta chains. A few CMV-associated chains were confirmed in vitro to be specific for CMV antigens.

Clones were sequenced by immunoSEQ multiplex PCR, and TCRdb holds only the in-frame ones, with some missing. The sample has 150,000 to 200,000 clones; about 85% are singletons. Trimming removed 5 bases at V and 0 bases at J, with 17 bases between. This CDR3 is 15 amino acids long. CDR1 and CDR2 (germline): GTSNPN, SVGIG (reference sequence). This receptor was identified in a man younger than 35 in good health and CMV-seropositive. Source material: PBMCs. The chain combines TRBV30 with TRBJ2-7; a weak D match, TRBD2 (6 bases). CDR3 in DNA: TGTGCCTGGGCGTTCGGTAGCGGAGCCTCCTACGAGCAGTACTTC. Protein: CAWAFGSGASYEQYF.